The clone carrying this TCR beta chain appeared many times. These data are taken from a study of regulatory T cells in long-lasting Graves disease. Arm-PCR of CDR3 regions with iRepertoire HTBI primers generated TCR beta libraries. TCRdb reanalysed the multiplex PCR reads using MiXCR and keeps one entry per CDR3 protein. The table includes some 350,000 distinct CDR3 sequences, roughly 16% detected once. Germline V gives CDR1 SGHAT, CDR2 FQDESV (reference sequence). CDR3 length equals 14 residues. V was pared by 3 bases and J by 9 bases, with 15 bases between. Time point reported: newly diagnosed GD, antithyroid drugs for less than 3 months. Making the TCR library involved RNA that had been extracted from PBMCs. The same specimen was also included in a second study, on T cells in Graves' hyperthyroidism and ophthalmopathy. From that report: Criteria for exclusion of patients were uncontrolled infection, other autoimmune disease, pregnancy or lactation. The model foresaw ophthalmopathy a median around seven months prior to onset.

The source is a woman in her late teens or twenties with Graves disease. The sequenced sample was peripheral blood mononuclear cells (PBMCs), obtained at new diagnosis, from a patient treated with antithyroid drugs. V is TRBV11-1 and J is TRBJ2-1; D possibly corresponds to TRBD2 (7 bases). The CDR3 here is CASSFEGGLGEQFF. CDR3 DNA: TGTGCCAGCAGCTTCGAGGGGGGGCTAGGTGAGCAGTTCTTC.